This T cell receptor (beta chain) was observed in a study of cytomegalovirus exposure and HLA in healthy donors. In the PCR, 60 Vbeta and 13 Jbeta primers were used. The method was immunoSEQ multiplex PCR; TCRdb's version includes in-frame clones alone and lacks a portion of them. The sample records 150,000 to 200,000 clones, just over 70% being singletons. On this clone itself: Its antigen is as yet unknown.

Regarding the study as a whole: Reportedly, a later analysis found an Asian-associated ancestry cluster had fewer N-insertions than the approximately 700-donor mean. In a later analysis, specific HLA alleles were associated with 15,000 to 20,000 TCR beta sequences at a 0.05 false discovery rate.

The CDR3 extends over 14 amino acids. Germline V gene sequence: CDR1 LGHNA, CDR2 YNFKEQ. The J segment lost 9 bases and the V segment lost 2 bases, leaving 7 bases of the junction unmatched. The sample consisted of PBMCs. This TCR derives from a man aged 18 to 29 in good health and CMV-seropositive. The chain links TRBV4-2 to TRBJ1-5; TRBD1 agrees at 7 bases. Here the CDR3 reads CASSQTTGRTPQHF. The CDR3 DNA reads as TGTGCCAGCAGCCAAACGACAGGGCGGACGCCCCAGCATTTT.